This TCR beta chain was sequenced in a study of radiation and T cells in renal cell carcinoma. Study-wide points: Irradiated tumors held more dominant CDR3 motifs than control tumors.

To note about this clone: What it binds is unknown.

Using immunoSEQ multiplex PCR, the repertoire was profiled, and TCRdb retains in-frame clones only, with some absent. The sample shows several thousand clones, 50% to 75% of them seen only once. The treatment here: 15 Gy SBRT to primary tumor, nephrectomy 4 weeks later. CDR1 is LGHNA, CDR2 YSLEER, per germline. After removal of 4 bases from V and 0 bases from J, the junction contained 24 bases not matched to a gene. This CDR3 region has 21 residues. The receptor comes from a man in his sixties with renal cell carcinoma. This specimen was tumor tissue, taken from a patient whose treatment included radiotherapy and nephrectomy. V gene TRBV4-3 combines with J gene TRBJ2-7; 7 bases fit TRBD2. CDR3 region: CASSLHKDLPWGSGRSYEQYF. Here the CDR3 DNA reads TGCGCCAGCAGCCTGCATAAAGACCTACCTTGGGGTAGCGGGCGCTCCTACGAGCAGTACTTC.